What follows is one TCR beta chain and its context. As yet, its antigen is unknown. CD4+ T cells specific for antigen were expanded with viral peptide pools by the ViraFEST assay before sequencing. An approximately ten-day culture period preceded the isolation of CD4+ T cells. According to the study, vaccine recipients showed no prior SARS-CoV-2 infection and negative nucleocapsid antibodies. Wells containing approximately 2 million PBMC each were cultured with 10 IU/ml IL-2 and approximately 10 ug/ml peptides. Half-medium replacement with IL-2 medium occurred on days 3 and 7. This sample is part of a study of vaccination effects on CD4 cells after COVID-19. Points from the study as a whole: Missing from the study were early post-infection timepoints, and its convalescent patients were few. Infection- and vaccine-induced clones contracted markedly late after vaccination.

The CDR3 spans 16 residues. CDR1 KGHSH and CDR2 LQKENI come from the germline V gene. J lost 11 bases, V lost 2 bases, and 8 bases had no gene match. Profiling relied on immunoSEQ multiplex PCR, and the TCRdb table lists in-frame clones only, not all of them. The sample has 55,000 to 75,000 clones, under 75% seen once. Sequenced here: CD4+ T cells from PBMCs cultured with HCoV-OC43 spike peptides, sampled before COVID-19 vaccination. Subset denoted: HCoV-OC43 spike overlapping peptide pool stimulation. The chain links TRBV18 to TRBJ2-3; TRBD2 matches 15 bases. The source of this sequence is a human donor who received a COVID-19 vaccine. The CDR3 loop is CASSPLTGTSGGKQYF. The CDR3 nucleotides are TGTGCCAGCTCACCATTAACCGGGACTAGCGGGGGGAAGCAGTATTTT. The full variable domain, in which reference TRBV18 and TRBJ2-3 provide the parts outside the CDR3, is NAGVMQNPRHLVRRRGQEARLRCSPMKGHSHVYWYRQLPEEGLKFMVYLQKENIIDESGMPKERFSAEFPKEGPSILRIQQVVRGDSAAYFCASSPLTGTSGGKQYFGPGTRLTVL.